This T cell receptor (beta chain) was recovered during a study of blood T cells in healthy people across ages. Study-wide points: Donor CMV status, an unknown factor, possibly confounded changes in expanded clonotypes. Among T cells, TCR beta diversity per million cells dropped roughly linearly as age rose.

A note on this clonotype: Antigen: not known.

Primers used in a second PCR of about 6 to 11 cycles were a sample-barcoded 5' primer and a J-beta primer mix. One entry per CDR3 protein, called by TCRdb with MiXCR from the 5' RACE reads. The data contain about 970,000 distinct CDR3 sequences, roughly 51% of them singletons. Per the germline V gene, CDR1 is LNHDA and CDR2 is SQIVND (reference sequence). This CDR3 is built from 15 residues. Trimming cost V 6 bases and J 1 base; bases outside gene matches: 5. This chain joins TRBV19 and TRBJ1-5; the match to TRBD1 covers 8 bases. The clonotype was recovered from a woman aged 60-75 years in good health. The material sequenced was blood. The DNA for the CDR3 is TGTGCCAGTAGATTGGACAGGGCAAGCAATCAGCCCCAGCATTTT. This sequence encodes CASRLDRASNQPQHF.